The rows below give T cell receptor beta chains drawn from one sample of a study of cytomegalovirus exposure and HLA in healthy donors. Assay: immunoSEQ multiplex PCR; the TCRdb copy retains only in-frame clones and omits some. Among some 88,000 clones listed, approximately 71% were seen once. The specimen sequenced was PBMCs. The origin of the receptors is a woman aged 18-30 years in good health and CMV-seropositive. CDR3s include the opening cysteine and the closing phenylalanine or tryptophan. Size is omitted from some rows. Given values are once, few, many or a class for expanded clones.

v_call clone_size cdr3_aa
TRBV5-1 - CASSLWTDHYEQYF
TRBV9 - CASSVVRGGLGSTDTQYF
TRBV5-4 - CASSLDQGGYNEQFF
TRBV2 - CASTFSAGFLNEKLFF
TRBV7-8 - CASSFVAGGPYEQYF
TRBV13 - CASSLGGQGAGYTF
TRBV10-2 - CASRTSGPYNEQFF
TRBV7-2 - CASSLGVRQSNSPLHF
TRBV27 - CASSWSGGYNEQFF
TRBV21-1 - CASSNCVLAGRNEQFF
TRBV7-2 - CASSLTGTSNQPQHF
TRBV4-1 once CASSRGDRGGYGYTF
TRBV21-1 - CASIHRDRGLAGGTRYEQYF
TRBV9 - CASSATGLATSSYEQYF
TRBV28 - CASSPSRLAGGTGELFF
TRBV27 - CASSPGLAADTQYF
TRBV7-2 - CASSRGLAGEETQYF
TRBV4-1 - CASSQGTGTYEQYF
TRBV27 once CASRQQTGNTEAFF
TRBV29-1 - CSANPGGSGEAFF
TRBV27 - CASSLRQGSDTQYF
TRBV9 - CASSVGPSGTGETQYF
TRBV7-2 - CASSLAADPSYEQYF
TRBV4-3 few CASSGDRVHDYGYTF
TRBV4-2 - CASSQDLVTNEQFF
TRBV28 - CASSLQGANYGYTF
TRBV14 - CASGHASEQYF
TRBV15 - CATGSGPPSYEQYF
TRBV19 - CASSIGALGYTF
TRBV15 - CATSRSAEGANVLTF
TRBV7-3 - CASSPDRRQGVGYTF
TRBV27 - CASSFDRGLGTDTQYF
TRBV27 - CASSTWGTRAGVTGELFF
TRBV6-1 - CASSETTGIGSGNTIYF
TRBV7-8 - CASSRTSGALSSGANVLTF
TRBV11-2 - CASSLIRGVQETQYF
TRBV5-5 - CASRPWTGGNNEQFF
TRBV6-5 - CASSSGLAEQYF
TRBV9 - CASSVNSQGTYEQYF
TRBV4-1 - CASSQFGQGGTGANVLTF
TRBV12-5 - CASGQGGNTQYF
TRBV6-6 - CASSTGDRRNGYTF
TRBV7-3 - CASSPGVSGANVLTF
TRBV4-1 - CASSQETGLVYEQYF
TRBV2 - CASRGRREQGEAFF
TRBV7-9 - CASSLMVSGGGRDTEAFF
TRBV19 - CASSIEGRGADDLPDSNQPQHF
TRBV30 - CAWTLDRGADTQYF
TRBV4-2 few CASSQEVGERGCQYF
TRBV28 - CASSLEWETQYF
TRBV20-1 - CSAQAIDGYTF